This T cell receptor beta chain comes out of a study of OX40 agonist ivuxolimab in advanced cancers. Study summary: Ivuxolimab, an agonistic anti-OX40 (CD134) antibody, was given to patients.

Produced via immunoSEQ multiplex PCR; TCRdb's table is partial and in-frame only. The data show about 100,000 clones, over 75% seen once. Germline CDR1 is SEHNR and CDR2 is FQNEAQ (reference sequence). CDR3 length equals 15 residues. Trimming took 0 bases from V and 4 from J, leaving 10 bases between them. The sample consisted of CD4+ or CD8+ T cells sorted from blood, taken in a trial of the OX40 agonist ivuxolimab. The J gene is TRBJ2-1, the V gene TRBV7-9; D ambiguous. The source of this sequence is an adult with an advanced solid tumor such as melanoma, head and neck, liver or kidney cancer. The chain's CDR3 is CASSLARAPYNEQFF. CDR3 coding DNA: TGTGCCAGCAGCTTAGCTAGGGCCCCATACAATGAGCAGTTCTTC.